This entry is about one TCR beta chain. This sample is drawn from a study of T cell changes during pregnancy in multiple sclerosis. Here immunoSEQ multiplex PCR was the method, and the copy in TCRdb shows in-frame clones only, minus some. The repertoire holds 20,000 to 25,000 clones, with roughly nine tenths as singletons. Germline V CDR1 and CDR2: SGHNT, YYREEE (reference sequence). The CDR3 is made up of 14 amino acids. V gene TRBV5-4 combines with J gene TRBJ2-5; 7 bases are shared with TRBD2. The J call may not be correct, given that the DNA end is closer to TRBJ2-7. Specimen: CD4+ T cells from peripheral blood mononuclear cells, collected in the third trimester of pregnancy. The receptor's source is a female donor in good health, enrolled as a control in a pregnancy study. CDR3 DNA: TGTGCCAGCAGCCCGCTAGCGGACCCATACGAGCAGTACTTC. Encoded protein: CASSPLADPYEQYF.